This entry features one T cell receptor (beta chain) sequence. Antigen unknown. The sample is drawn from a study of vaccination effects on CD4 cells after COVID-19. Germline V gene sequence: CDR1 MNHEY, CDR2 SMNVEV (reference sequence). The CDR3 extends over 15 amino acids. Deletions cut 1 base from V and 2 bases from J, with 11 bases between. CD4+ T cells specific for antigen were expanded with viral peptide pools by the ViraFEST assay before sequencing. Upon completion of about 10 days in culture, CD4+ T cells were isolated. Each participant was given two doses of one vaccine (BNT162b2 or mRNA-1273). Peptides at roughly 10 ug/ml and IL-2 at 10 IU/ml were added to a few million PBMC per well. Half of the medium was exchanged for IL-2 medium on both days 3 and 7. Repertoires were generated with immunoSEQ multiplex PCR, while TCRdb's copy carries only in-frame clones and drops some. The data hold 64,000 or so clones, with around 80% observed a single time.

This receptor was obtained from a human donor who received a COVID-19 vaccine. This chain links TRBV27 with TRBJ1-1, with D tentatively TRBD1 (6 bases). The specimen was CD4+ T cells from PBMCs cultured with HCoV-OC43 spike peptides, collected after COVID-19 vaccination. Subset here: HCoV-OC43 spike overlapping peptide pool stimulation. The CDR3 reads CASSLYRVENTEAFF. The CDR3 nucleotides read TGTGCCAGCAGTTTATACAGGGTGGAAAACACTGAAGCTTTCTTT.